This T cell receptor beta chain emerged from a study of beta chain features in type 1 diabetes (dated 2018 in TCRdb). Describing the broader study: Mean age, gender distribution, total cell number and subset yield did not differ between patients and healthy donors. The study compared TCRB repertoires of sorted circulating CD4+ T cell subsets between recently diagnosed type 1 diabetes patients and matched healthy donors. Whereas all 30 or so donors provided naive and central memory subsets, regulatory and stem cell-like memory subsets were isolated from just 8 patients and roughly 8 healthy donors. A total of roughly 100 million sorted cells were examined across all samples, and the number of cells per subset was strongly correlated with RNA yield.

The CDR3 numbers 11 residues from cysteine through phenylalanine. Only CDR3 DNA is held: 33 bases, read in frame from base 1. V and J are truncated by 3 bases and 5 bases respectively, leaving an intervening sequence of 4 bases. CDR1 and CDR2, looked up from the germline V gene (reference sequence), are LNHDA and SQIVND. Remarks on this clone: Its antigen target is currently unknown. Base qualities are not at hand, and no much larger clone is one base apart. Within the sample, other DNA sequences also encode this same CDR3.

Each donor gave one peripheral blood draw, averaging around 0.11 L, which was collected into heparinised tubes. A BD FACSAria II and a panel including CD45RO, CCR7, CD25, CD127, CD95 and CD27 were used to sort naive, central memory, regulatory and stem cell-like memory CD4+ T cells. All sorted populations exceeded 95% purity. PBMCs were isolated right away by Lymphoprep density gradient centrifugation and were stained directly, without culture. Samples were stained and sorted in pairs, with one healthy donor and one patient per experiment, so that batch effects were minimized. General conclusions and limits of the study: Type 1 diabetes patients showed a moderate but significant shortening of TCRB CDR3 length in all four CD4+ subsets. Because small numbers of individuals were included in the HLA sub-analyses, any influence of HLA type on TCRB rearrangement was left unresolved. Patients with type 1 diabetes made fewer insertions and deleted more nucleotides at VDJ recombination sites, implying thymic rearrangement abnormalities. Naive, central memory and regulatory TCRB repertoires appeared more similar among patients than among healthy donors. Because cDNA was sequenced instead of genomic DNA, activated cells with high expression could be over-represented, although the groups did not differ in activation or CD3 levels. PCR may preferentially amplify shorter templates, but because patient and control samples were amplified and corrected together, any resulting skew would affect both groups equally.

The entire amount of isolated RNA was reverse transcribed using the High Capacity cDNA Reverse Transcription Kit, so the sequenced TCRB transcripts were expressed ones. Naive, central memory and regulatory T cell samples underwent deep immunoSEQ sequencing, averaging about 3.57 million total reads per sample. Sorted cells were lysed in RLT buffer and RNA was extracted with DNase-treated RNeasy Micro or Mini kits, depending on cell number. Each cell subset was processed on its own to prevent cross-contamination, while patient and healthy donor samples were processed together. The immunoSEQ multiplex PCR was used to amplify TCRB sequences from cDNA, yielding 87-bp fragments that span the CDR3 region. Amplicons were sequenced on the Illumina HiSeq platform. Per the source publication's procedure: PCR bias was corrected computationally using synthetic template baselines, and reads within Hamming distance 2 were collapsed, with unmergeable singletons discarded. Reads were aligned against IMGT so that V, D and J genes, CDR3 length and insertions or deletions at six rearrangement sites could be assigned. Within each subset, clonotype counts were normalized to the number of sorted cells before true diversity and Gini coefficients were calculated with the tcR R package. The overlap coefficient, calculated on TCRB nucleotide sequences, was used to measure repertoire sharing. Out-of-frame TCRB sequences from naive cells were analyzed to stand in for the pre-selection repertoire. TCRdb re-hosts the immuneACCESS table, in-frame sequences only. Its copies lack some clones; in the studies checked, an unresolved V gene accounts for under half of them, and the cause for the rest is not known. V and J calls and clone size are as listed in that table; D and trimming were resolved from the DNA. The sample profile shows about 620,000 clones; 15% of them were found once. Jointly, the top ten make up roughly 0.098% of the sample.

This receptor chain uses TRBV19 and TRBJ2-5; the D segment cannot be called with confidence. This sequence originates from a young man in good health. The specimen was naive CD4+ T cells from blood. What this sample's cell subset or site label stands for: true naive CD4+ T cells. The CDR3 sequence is CASSISETQYF. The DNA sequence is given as TGTGCCAGTAGTATCTCTGAGACCCAGTACTTC.